The 25 T cell receptor beta chains in this list originate from one sample, sequenced in a study of early T cells in non-severe SARS-CoV-2 infection. TCRdb re-derived calls from the 5' RACE reads in MiXCR, one entry per CDR3 protein. Of about 76,000 distinct CDR3 sequences in the sample, about 10% were seen once. Sequenced sample: whole blood. These receptors were obtained from an adult who was a healthcare worker with PCR-confirmed SARS-CoV-2 infection or an uninfected control (not recorded which).

In its sample, this clonotype ranks as medium-sized. The chain employs TRBV29-1 and TRBJ2-7; 9 bases map to TRBD1. CDR1 SQVTM and CDR2 ANQGSEA come from the germline V gene. The CDR3 covers 11 residues. V trimming: 5 bases; J trimming: 5 bases; junction bases outside the gene matches: 1. The CDR3: CSVRTGDEQYF. CDR3 DNA: TGCAGCGTTCGGACAGGGGACGAGCAGTACTTC.

This clonotype was seen repeatedly, ten times or more. The rearrangement links TRBV29-1 to TRBJ2-6; unclear D gene. The CDR3 contains 14 residues. Trimming stripped 3 bases from V and 4 bases from J, with 10 bases between. Germline-derived CDR1 and CDR2 are SQVTM and ANQGSEA. The CDR3 reads CSVDTGTGANVLTF. CDR3 DNA: TGCAGCGTTGATACTGGTACCGGGGCCAACGTCCTGACTTTC.

For this clonotype: A read error may explain this, as a much larger clone is one base away. The chain has TRBV7-6 and TRBJ1-3; tentatively, D is TRBD1 (5 bases). CDR3 size: 13 residues. V was shortened by 3 bases and J by 4 bases, with 7 bases between the two germline ends. Germline CDR1 reads SGHVS; CDR2 reads FNYEAQ. The CDR3 DNA sequence: TGTGCCAGCAGCTTGGGGCCCGGAAACACCATATATTTT. Encoded protein: CASSLGPGNTIYF.

This clonotype showed up many times. The V and J genes are TRBV4-1 and TRBJ1-5; no clear D. Germline CDR1 and CDR2: MGHRA and YSYEKL. Trimming took off 5 bases at V and 0 bases at J, with 17 bases between the two ends. This CDR3 region has 17 residues. The CDR3 spells CASSYKLAGDSNQPQHF. The CDR3 region has the DNA TGCGCCAGCAGCTATAAATTGGCTGGGGATAGCAATCAGCCCCAGCATTTT.

The V call is TRBV7-3, the J call TRBJ2-7; 9 nucleotides align to TRBD2. The germline gives CDR1 SGHTA, CDR2 FQGTGA. The ends lost 4 bases at V and 5 bases at J; junction bases unmatched: 9. This CDR3 has 15 amino acids. CDR3 residues: CASSSAGGPVNEQYF. CDR3 nucleotide sequence: TGTGCCAGCAGCTCCGCGGGGGGGCCGGTAAACGAGCAGTACTTC.

This sequence joins TRBV20-1 and TRBJ1-1, with a weak D call TRBD1 (5 bases). Trimming left V 1 base short and J 11 bases short, with 17 bases between. This CDR3 is built from 13 residues. CDR1 DFQATT and CDR2 SNEGSKA come from the germline V gene (reference sequence). CDR3 sequence reads: CSARGVRGLGAFF. In DNA, the CDR3 is TGCAGTGCTAGAGGGGTCCGGGGCCTCGGGGCTTTCTTT.

The gene calls are TRBV6-5 and TRBJ1-5; perhaps TRBD1 as D (6 bases). The CDR3 contains 15 residues. V lost 6 bases to trimming and J lost 0 bases, with 12 bases between them. The germline V gene encodes CDR1 MNHEY and CDR2 SVGAGI. CDR3 amino acids: CASRAGTNSNQPQHF. The CDR3 region has the DNA TGTGCCAGCAGGGCCGGGACAAATAGCAATCAGCCCCAGCATTTT.

This chain connects TRBV11-2 to TRBJ2-7, with D hard to call. The germline gives CDR1 SGHAT, CDR2 FQNNGV. Trimming removed 5 bases from V and 6 bases from J, with 14 bases in between. This CDR3 comprises 13 residues. CDR3 bases: TGTGCCAGCAGCCTCATACAAGTCGGCGAGCAGTACTTC. Translation gives CASSLIQVGEQYF.

This clonotype was picked up a small number of times. The rearrangement links TRBV20-1 to TRBJ1-1; 8 nucleotides line up with TRBD1. Germline trimming cut 5 bases from V and 1 base from J; bases unmatched to any gene: 6. This CDR3 comprises 14 residues. Germline CDR1 and CDR2: DFQATT and SNEGSKA (reference sequence). The CDR3 here is CSASTGDPNTEAFF. DNA of the CDR3: TGCAGTGCTTCGACAGGGGACCCGAACACTGAAGCTTTCTTT.

A few counts support this clonotype. This chain connects TRBV12-5 to TRBJ1-2; perhaps TRBD1 as D (6 bases). CDR1 LGHNT and CDR2 FRNRAP come from the germline V gene. The CDR3 has 14 amino acids. Trimming took off 6 bases at V and 4 bases at J, with 15 bases between the two ends. The CDR3 region is CASGLVGGGYGYTF. CDR3 bases: TGTGCTAGTGGCCTCGTTGGGGGCGGCTATGGCTACACCTTC.

This chain uses TRBV28 with TRBJ1-4, with TRBD1 matching over 9 bases. Germline V gene lookup returns CDR1 MDHEN and CDR2 SYDVKM. The CDR3 totals 16 residues. The V and J ends lost 4 bases and 1 base, in that order; junction bases with no gene match: 4. The CDR3 DNA reads as TGTGCCAGCAGTTCGGGACAGGGTGGAACTAATGAAAAACTGTTTTTT. It yields the protein CASSSGQGGTNEKLFF.

This clonotype was detected ten times or more. J is TRBJ2-5 and V is TRBV5-4; a weak D match, TRBD2 (5 bases). The CDR3 length is 14 residues. Between the trimmed V and J ends, which lost 1 base and 3 bases, there was a span of 10 bases. CDR1 is SGHNT, CDR2 YYREEE, per germline (reference sequence). The CDR3 DNA sequence: TGTGCCAGCAGCTTGACCGGGGTGGAAGAGACCCAGTACTTC. Its translation is CASSLTGVEETQYF.

The chain carries TRBV18 and TRBJ2-1, with a possible D match to TRBD1 (5 bases). Germline loops: CDR1 KGHSH, CDR2 LQKENI. The CDR3 is 12 residues long. V shed 1 base and J shed 8 bases, with 6 bases lying between them. The CDR3 spells CASSPLRDEQFF. DNA of the CDR3: TGTGCCAGCTCACCACTCAGGGATGAGCAGTTCTTC.

This clonotype ranks as medium-sized (0.01 to 0.1%). J is TRBJ2-7 and V is TRBV27, with 9 positions matching TRBD2. Looked up from germline, CDR1 is MNHEY and CDR2 is SMNVEV (reference sequence). V shed 3 bases, J shed 3 bases, and the junction held 3 bases outside the gene matches. The CDR3 is 14 amino acids. CDR3 sequence reads: CASSFKAGGYEQYF. The CDR3, as DNA: TGTGCCAGCAGTTTCAAAGCGGGGGGCTACGAGCAGTACTTC.

This clonotype has a count of ten or more. The V call is TRBV5-1, the J call TRBJ2-3; 9 bases map to TRBD2. The CDR3 totals 15 residues. Germline loops: CDR1 SGHRS, CDR2 YFSETQ. Trimming removed 0 bases from V and 5 bases from J; junction bases left unmatched: 4. The CDR3 loop is CASSLERGAIDTQYF. DNA for the CDR3: TGCGCCAGCAGCTTGGAGCGGGGGGCGATAGATACGCAGTATTTT.

There are many counts of this clonotype. J is TRBJ1-1 and V is TRBV12-3 or TRBV12-4; a weak D match, TRBD1 (5 bases). Trimming cost V 5 bases and J 4 bases, with 17 bases left between them. This CDR3 comprises 15 residues. The chain's CDR3 is CASSPSQGWLTEAFF. The CDR3 DNA sequence: TGTGCCAGCAGTCCCAGCCAGGGATGGCTCACTGAAGCTTTCTTT.

This clonotype was counted at least ten times. The J gene is TRBJ1-2, the V gene TRBV7-9, with 10 nucleotides matching TRBD1. Trimming took 5 bases from V and 6 from J; bases not matched to a gene: 6. There are 14 residues in the CDR3. Germline V lookup: CDR1 SEHNR, CDR2 FQNEAQ (reference sequence). The DNA of the CDR3 is TGTGCCAGCAGCAAAGGGACAGGGGTCGATGGCTACACCTTC. Protein product: CASSKGTGVDGYTF.

This sequence joins TRBV5-1 and TRBJ2-5, with 12 bases aligning to TRBD2. The CDR3 has 17 residues. Germline loops: CDR1 SGHRS, CDR2 YFSETQ. Germline trimming cut 4 bases from V and 2 bases from J; bases unmatched to any gene: 9. For the CDR3, the DNA is TGCGCCAGCAGCCGGACTAGCGGGGTTGTGGGACAAGAGACCCAGTACTTC. As protein: CASSRTSGVVGQETQYF. The complete variable domain, with remaining parts taken from reference TRBV5-1 and TRBJ2-5, reads KAGVTQTPRYLIKTRGQQVTLSCSPISGHRSVSWYQQTPGQGLQFLFEYFSETQRNKGNFPGRFSGRQFSNSRSEMNVSTLELGDSALYLCASSRTSGVVGQETQYFGPGTRLLVL.

The table lists this clonotype with many counts. This chain links TRBV20-1 with TRBJ2-1; D is possibly TRBD1 or TRBD2 (5 bases each). This CDR3 comprises 12 residues. V was cut by 4 bases and J by 6 bases, with 10 bases left in between. Germline values: CDR1 DFQATT, CDR2 SNEGSKA (reference sequence). The CDR3 loop is CSAKGTPNEQFF. The CDR3 DNA is TGCAGTGCTAAGGGGACCCCCAATGAGCAGTTCTTC.

This clonotype was counted a few times. The V and J genes are TRBV3-1 and TRBJ1-2, with D perhaps matching TRBD1 (6 bases). CDR1 and CDR2 (germline): LGHDT, YNNKEL (reference sequence). With 1 base removed from V and 1 base from J, the gap between germline ends came to 10 bases. This CDR3 comprises 15 residues. CDR3 loop: CASSQAGARNYGYTF. Written as DNA, the CDR3 is TGTGCCAGCAGCCAAGCGGGGGCCCGTAACTATGGCTACACCTTC.

Comments on this clonotype: One base away lies a much larger clone, so this may be a sequencing read error. The chain has TRBV7-9 and TRBJ2-3, with TRBD2 matching over 11 bases. This CDR3 region has 14 residues. Per germline, CDR1 SEHNR and CDR2 FQNEAQ (reference sequence). The CDR3 DNA is TGTGCCAGCCGACTAGCGGGGAGCACAGATTCGCAGTATTTT. Translated: CASRLAGSTDSQYF.

This clonotype appeared a few times. The chain recombines TRBV6-5 with TRBJ2-7; D gene unclear. The CDR3 totals 14 residues. CDR1 and CDR2 (germline): MNHEY, SVGAGI. V lost 2 bases, J lost 0 bases, and 8 bases lay in between. CDR3 sequence: CASSYQAGSYEQYF. CDR3 coding DNA: TGTGCCAGCAGTTACCAAGCCGGCTCCTACGAGCAGTACTTC.

The V call is TRBV4-1, the J call TRBJ2-1; perhaps D is TRBD1 or TRBD2 (5 bases each). The CDR3 runs 15 residues. V lost 6 bases to trimming and J lost 0 bases, with 12 bases between them. Germline assignment: CDR1 MGHRA and CDR2 YSYEKL. The CDR3 DNA sequence: TGCGCCAGCAGTCGAGGGGAGCTCTCCTACAATGAGCAGTTCTTC. Translation gives CASSRGELSYNEQFF.

The rearrangement uses TRBV6-1 and TRBJ1-2; D is unclear. The V end lost 7 bases, the J end lost 3 bases, and 18 bases lay between the germline ends. Germline lookup yields CDR1 MNHNS and CDR2 SASEGT. This CDR3 comprises 15 residues. The CDR3 coding sequence is TGTGCCAGCACCAAAGGACCCGACGGAGACTATGGCTACACCTTC. Translated, it gives CASTKGPDGDYGYTF.

The rearrangement links TRBV13 to TRBJ1-2; 9 nucleotides agree with TRBD1. The CDR3 runs 16 residues. CDR1 is PRHDT, CDR2 FYEKMQ, per germline (reference sequence). V lost 5 bases, J lost 1 base, and 8 bases stayed unmatched. CDR3 sequence reads: CASSGQGHGLNYGYTF. For the CDR3, the DNA is TGTGCCAGCAGCGGACAGGGGCACGGGCTTAACTATGGCTACACCTTC.